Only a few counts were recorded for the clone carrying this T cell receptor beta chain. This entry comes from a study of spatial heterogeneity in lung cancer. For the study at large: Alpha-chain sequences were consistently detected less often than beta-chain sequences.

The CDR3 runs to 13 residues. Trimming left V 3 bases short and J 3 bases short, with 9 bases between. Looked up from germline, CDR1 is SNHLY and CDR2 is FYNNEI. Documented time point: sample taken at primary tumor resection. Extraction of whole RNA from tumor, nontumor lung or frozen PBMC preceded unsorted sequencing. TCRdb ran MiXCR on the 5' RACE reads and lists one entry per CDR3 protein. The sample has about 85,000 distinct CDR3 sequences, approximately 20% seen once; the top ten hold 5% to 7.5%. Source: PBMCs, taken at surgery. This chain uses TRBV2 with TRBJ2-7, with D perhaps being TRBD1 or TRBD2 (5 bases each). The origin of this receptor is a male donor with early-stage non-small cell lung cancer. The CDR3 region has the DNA TGTGCCAGCAGTGATAGGGGACGCTACGAGCAGTACTTC. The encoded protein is CASSDRGRYEQYF.